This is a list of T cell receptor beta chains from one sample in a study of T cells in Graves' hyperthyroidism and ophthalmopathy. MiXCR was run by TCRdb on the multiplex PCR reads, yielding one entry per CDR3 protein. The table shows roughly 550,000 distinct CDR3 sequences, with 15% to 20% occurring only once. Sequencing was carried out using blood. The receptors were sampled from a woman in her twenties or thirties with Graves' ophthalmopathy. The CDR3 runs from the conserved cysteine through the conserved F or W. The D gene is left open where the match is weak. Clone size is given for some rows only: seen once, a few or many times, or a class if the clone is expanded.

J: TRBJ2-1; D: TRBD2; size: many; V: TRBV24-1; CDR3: CATSDEARGAYNEQFF; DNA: TGTGCCACCAGTGATGAAGCCCGGGGGGCCTACAATGAGCAGTTCTTC
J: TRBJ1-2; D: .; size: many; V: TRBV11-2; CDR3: CASSNGAILGYTF; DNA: TGTGCCAGCAGCAACGGTGCAATTTTGGGCTACACCTTC
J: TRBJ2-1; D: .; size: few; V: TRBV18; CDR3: CASSPSGSGRDEQFF; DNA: TGTGCCAGCTCACCAAGTGGGAGCGGGCGGGATGAGCAGTTCTTC
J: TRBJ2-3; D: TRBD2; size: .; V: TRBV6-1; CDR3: CASSDPPGLGVADTQYF; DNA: TGTGCCAGCAGTGACCCCCCGGGACTAGGGGTGGCAGATACGCAGTATTTT
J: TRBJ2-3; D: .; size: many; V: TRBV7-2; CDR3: CASSLGGAADTQYF; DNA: TGTGCCAGCAGCTTAGGGGGCGCGGCAGATACGCAGTATTTT
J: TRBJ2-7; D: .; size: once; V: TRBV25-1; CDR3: CASSPQRGQGRGEQYF; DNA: TGTGCCAGCAGTCCCCAACGTGGGCAGGGTAGAGGCGAGCAGTACTTC
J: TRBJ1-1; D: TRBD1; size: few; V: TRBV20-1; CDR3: CSARDWDRGPEAFF; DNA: TGCAGTGCTAGAGATTGGGACAGGGGTCCCGAAGCTTTCTTT
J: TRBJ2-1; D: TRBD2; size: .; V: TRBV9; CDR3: CASNSGEFYNEQFF; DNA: TGTGCCAGCAACAGCGGGGAATTTTACAATGAGCAGTTCTTC
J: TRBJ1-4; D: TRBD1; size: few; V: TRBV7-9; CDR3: CASSPGQVNEKLFF; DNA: TGTGCCAGCAGCCCCGGACAGGTTAATGAAAAACTGTTTTTT
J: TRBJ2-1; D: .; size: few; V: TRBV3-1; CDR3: CASSSPGPQSSEQFF; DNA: TGTGCCAGCAGCTCCCCTGGACCCCAGTCTAGTGAGCAGTTCTTC
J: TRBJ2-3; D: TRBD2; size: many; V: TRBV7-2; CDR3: CASSLVRLGGGADTQYF; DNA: TGTGCCAGCAGCTTAGTTCGTCTTGGGGGAGGGGCAGATACGCAGTATTTT
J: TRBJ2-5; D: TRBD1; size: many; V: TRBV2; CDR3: CASTGQKETQYF; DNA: TGTGCCAGCACGGGACAGAAGGAGACCCAGTACTTC
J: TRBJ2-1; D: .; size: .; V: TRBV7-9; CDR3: CASSFYRAVNNEQFF; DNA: TGTGCCAGCAGCTTCTACAGGGCGGTCAACAATGAGCAGTTCTTC
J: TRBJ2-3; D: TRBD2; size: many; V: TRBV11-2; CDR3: CASSLPGLAGANTQYF; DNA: TGTGCCAGCAGCCTTCCGGGACTAGCGGGAGCAAATACGCAGTATTTT
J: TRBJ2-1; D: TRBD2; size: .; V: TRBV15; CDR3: CATSREGSGRRQFF; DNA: TGTGCCACCAGCAGAGAGGGTAGCGGGAGACGGCAGTTCTTC
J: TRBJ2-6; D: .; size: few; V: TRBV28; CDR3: CASSPGEGDVLTF; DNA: TGTGCCAGCAGTCCCGGGGAGGGGGACGTCCTGACTTTC
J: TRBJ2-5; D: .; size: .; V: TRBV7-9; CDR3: CASSLFWGEYETQYF; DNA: TGTGCCAGCAGCTTATTCTGGGGGGAGTATGAGACCCAGTACTTC
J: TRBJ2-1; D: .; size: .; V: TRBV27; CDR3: CASTEGSYNEQFF; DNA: TGTGCCAGCACCGAGGGGTCCTACAATGAGCAGTTCTTC
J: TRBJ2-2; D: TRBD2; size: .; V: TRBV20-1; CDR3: CSARESPPGLDRTGELFF; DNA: TGCAGTGCTAGAGAGTCACCCCCGGGACTAGACAGAACCGGGGAGCTGTTTTTT
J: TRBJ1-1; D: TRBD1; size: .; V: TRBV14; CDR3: CASSHYRGEAFF; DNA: TGTGCCAGCAGCCATTACAGGGGTGAAGCTTTCTTT
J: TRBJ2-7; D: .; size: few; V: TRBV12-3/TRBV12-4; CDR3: CASNVQGRGYEQYF; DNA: TGTGCCAGCAACGTACAGGGTAGAGGCTACGAGCAGTACTTC